Shown below are 23 T cell receptor beta chains from a single sample sequenced in a study of T cells in Graves' hyperthyroidism and ophthalmopathy. Template material for amplifying TCR beta CDR3 regions consisted of RNA transcripts. First-round RT-PCR of the TCR CDR3 relied on the HTBI primer set. From the multiplex PCR reads, TCRdb called clonotypes with MiXCR, one entry per CDR3 protein. The sample shows 390,000 or so distinct CDR3 sequences, roughly 14% of them seen only once. Sequences were obtained from blood. These receptors all stem from a young man with Graves' ophthalmopathy.

In its sample, this clonotype was seen many times. This chain joins TRBV6-2 or TRBV6-3 and TRBJ2-3, with unresolved D. In germline, CDR1 is MNHEY, CDR2 SVGEGT. The length of the CDR3 is 15 residues. V shed 6 bases and J shed 0 bases, with 13 bases lying between them. CDR3 region: CASRLDPTSTDTQYF. In DNA form, the CDR3 reads TGTGCCAGCAGGCTGGACCCGACTAGCACAGATACGCAGTATTTT.

This clonotype was counted at least ten times. In DNA form, the CDR3 reads TGTGCCACCAGCAGAGATTCCAGGGGGCTTCTTCATGGCTACACCTTC. Protein product: CATSRDSRGLLHGYTF. This chain connects TRBV15 to TRBJ1-2; 8 bases align to TRBD1. The CDR3 consists of 16 residues. From germline, CDR1 is LNHNV and CDR2 YYDKDF (reference sequence). V was pared by 0 bases and J by 6 bases, with 9 bases of the junction left unmatched.

At least ten counts were recorded for this clonotype. J is TRBJ2-7 and V is TRBV6-1, with a possible D match to TRBD1 (6 bases). The CDR3 consists of 13 residues. Trimming removed 5 bases at V and 5 bases at J, with 13 bases between. From germline, CDR1 is MNHNS and CDR2 SASEGT. The CDR3 DNA sequence: TGTGCCAGCAGTTACTACAGGGACCACGAGCAGTACTTC. This sequence encodes CASSYYRDHEQYF.

This clonotype was found many times. V and J are TRBV3-1 and TRBJ1-1, with a possible D match to TRBD1 (6 bases). CDR1 and CDR2 from the germline V gene are LGHDT and YNNKEL (reference sequence). The CDR3 is made up of 14 amino acids. V lost 9 bases to trimming and J lost 2 bases, with 16 bases between them. Written as DNA, the CDR3 is TGTGCCAGTATAAACAGGGACAAAAACACTGAAGCTTTCTTT. This sequence encodes CASINRDKNTEAFF. Looking up the rest from reference TRBV3-1 and TRBJ1-1 gives the full variable domain: DTAVSQTPKYLVTQMGNDKSIKCEQNLGHDTMYWYKQDSKKFLKIMFSYNNKELIINETVPNRFSPKSPDKAHLNLHINSLELGDSAVYFCASINRDKNTEAFFGQGTRLTVV.

This clonotype was observed many times. CDR3: CSARILNEQFF. CDR3 nucleotide sequence: TGCAGTGCTAGGATCCTCAATGAGCAGTTCTTC. The chain joins TRBV20-1 to TRBJ2-1; D is undetermined. In germline, CDR1 is DFQATT, CDR2 SNEGSKA (reference sequence). This CDR3 spans 11 amino acids. V lost 3 bases and J 6 bases, leaving 6 bases between the germline ends.

Many counts were recorded for this clonotype. The chain couples TRBV11-2 to TRBJ2-7, with unresolved D. CDR1 and CDR2 from the germline V gene are SGHAT and FQNNGV. The CDR3 has 13 amino acids. Deletions cut 0 bases from V and 2 bases from J, with 5 bases between. As DNA, the CDR3 is TGTGCCAGCAGCTTAGAGGCCCCCTACGAGCAGTACTTC. It specifies CASSLEAPYEQYF.

This clonotype occurred many times. V and J are TRBV3-1 and TRBJ2-1; D gene uncertain. This CDR3 is 15 amino acids long. V was trimmed by 5 bases and J by 1 base, leaving 12 bases between them. The germline CDR1 and CDR2 sequences are LGHDT and YNNKEL (reference sequence). CDR3 region: CASSLELASYNEQFF. In nucleotides, the CDR3 is TGTGCCAGCAGCTTAGAACTGGCATCCTACAATGAGCAGTTCTTC.

This clonotype was detected ten times or more. The chain couples TRBV7-9 to TRBJ2-5, with 14 bases lining up with TRBD2. Trimming took 5 bases from V and 2 from J; bases not matched to a gene: 4. This CDR3 has 16 amino acids. CDR1 is SEHNR and CDR2 is FQNEAQ in the germline V gene (reference sequence). The CDR3 region has the DNA TGTGCCAGCAGCCTCGGGACTAGCGGGGGACAAGAGACCCAGTACTTC. This translates into CASSLGTSGGQETQYF.

This clonotype was seen at least ten times. V is TRBV30 and J is TRBJ1-1; no definite D call. V was cut by 2 bases and J by 1 base, with 8 bases left in between. This CDR3 contains 13 residues. CDR1 GTSNPN and CDR2 SVGIG come from the germline V gene (reference sequence). CDR3 protein: CAWSTSKNTEAFF. The CDR3 DNA sequence: TGTGCCTGGAGTACTTCTAAGAACACTGAAGCTTTCTTT.

The rearrangement uses TRBV30 and TRBJ2-5; TRBD1 matches 7 bases. The CDR3 sequence is 12 residues long. CDR1 is GTSNPN, CDR2 SVGIG, per germline (reference sequence). J gave up 13 bases and V 2 bases, and 10 bases lay outside the gene matches. The CDR3: CAWSQGQSDWYF. In nucleotides, the CDR3 is TGTGCCTGGAGTCAGGGACAGAGCGATTGGTACTTC.

This clonotype was found a few times. The chain couples TRBV6-1 to TRBJ2-1; TRBD2 matches at 7 bases. The CDR3 is 15 amino acids. V was pared by 4 bases and J by 0 bases, with 3 bases of the junction left unmatched. Germline V lookup: CDR1 MNHNS, CDR2 SASEGT. CDR3 nucleotide sequence: TGTGCCAGCAGTGTCGAGCGGGACTCCTACAATGAGCAGTTCTTC. This gives the protein CASSVERDSYNEQFF.

This clonotype was seen many times. The V call is TRBV3-1, the J call TRBJ1-2; tentative D call: TRBD1 (6 bases). The V end was cut by 0 bases, the J end by 7 bases, with 15 bases between. Germline loops: CDR1 LGHDT, CDR2 YNNKEL (reference sequence). The CDR3 is 15 amino acids. The CDR3 region has the DNA TGTGCCAGCAGCCAAGATCTAGTCGCAGGGGTTGGCTACACCTTC. Protein: CASSQDLVAGVGYTF.

This clonotype has a count of ten or more. The chain carries TRBV13 and TRBJ2-7, with D perhaps given as TRBD1 or TRBD2 (5 bases each). The CDR3 covers 13 residues. Between the trimmed V and J ends, which lost 2 bases and 3 bases, there was a span of 8 bases. Germline lookup yields CDR1 PRHDT and CDR2 FYEKMQ (reference sequence). The chain's CDR3 is CASSLRGDYEQYF. DNA for the CDR3: TGTGCCAGCAGCTTACGAGGGGACTACGAGCAGTACTTC.

V usage is TRBV11-2 and J usage is TRBJ1-4, with D possibly matching TRBD1 (6 bases). CDR1 is SGHAT, CDR2 FQNNGV, per germline. V was trimmed by 5 bases and J by 3 bases, leaving 13 bases between them. The CDR3 consists of 15 residues. The CDR3: CASSTTGTSNEKLFF. The CDR3 DNA sequence: TGTGCCAGCAGCACAACAGGGACCTCTAATGAAAAACTGTTTTTT.

The chain joins TRBV2 to TRBJ2-5, with 11 bases that match TRBD2. Germline V gene sequence: CDR1 SNHLY, CDR2 FYNNEI. The V segment lost 4 bases and the J segment 4 bases; nucleotides outside the gene matches: 2. The CDR3 contains 14 residues. CDR3 nucleotides: TGTGCCAGCAGTGGACTAGCGGGACGAGAGACCCAGTACTTC. This encodes CASSGLAGRETQYF. Full variable domain (outside the CDR3, taken from reference TRBV2 and TRBJ2-5): EPEVTQTPSHQVTQMGQEVILRCVPISNHLYFYWYRQILGQKVEFLVSFYNNEISEKSEIFDDQFSVERPDGSNFTLKIRSTKLEDSAMYFCASSGLAGRETQYFGPGTRLLVL.

The table lists this clonotype with many counts. The chain couples TRBV3-1 to TRBJ1-3; TRBD1 aligns across 7 bases. The CDR3 contains 15 residues. Germline V gene data show CDR1 as LGHDT and CDR2 as YNNKEL (reference sequence). Unmatched junction bases numbered 7, after V lost 4 bases and J lost 4 bases. The CDR3 is CASSRGQVRGNTIYF. The CDR3 nucleotides read TGTGCCAGCAGCCGAGGACAGGTTCGGGGAAACACCATATATTTT.

J is TRBJ2-5 and V is TRBV6-1, with TRBD2 matching over 7 bases. The CDR3 is made up of 13 amino acids. V was clipped by 5 bases and J by 12 bases; unmatched bases: 12. Per germline, CDR1 MNHNS and CDR2 SASEGT. The CDR3 spells CASSTNGWDYKYF. The DNA for the CDR3 is TGTGCCAGCAGTACCAACGGGTGGGACTATAAGTACTTC.

The table lists this clonotype with many counts. The chain uses TRBV3-1 and TRBJ2-1; unclear D gene. The germline V gene encodes CDR1 LGHDT and CDR2 YNNKEL (reference sequence). V shed 2 bases and J shed 0 bases, with 5 bases lying between them. The CDR3 consists of 14 residues. CDR3 amino acids: CASSQTDSYNEQFF. CDR3 nucleotide sequence: TGTGCCAGCAGCCAAACCGACTCCTACAATGAGCAGTTCTTC.

This clonotype showed up many times. V is TRBV28 and J is TRBJ1-2; no clear D. CDR3 length: 12 residues. V was cut by 3 bases and J by 8 bases, with 10 bases left in between. Germline values: CDR1 MDHEN, CDR2 SYDVKM. The CDR3 protein is CASSFNLYGYTF. The CDR3 region has the DNA TGTGCCAGCAGTTTTAACCTCTACGGCTACACCTTC.

The rearrangement links TRBV24-1 to TRBJ2-6, with a tentative D call TRBD1 (5 bases). Germline CDR1 is KGHDR and CDR2 is SFDVKD. Trimming shortened V by 1 base and J by 4 bases, and 10 bases separated the two germline ends. There are 16 residues in the CDR3. In DNA, the CDR3 is TGTGCCACCAGTGATTTCAAAGGGGTCGGGGCCAACGTCCTGACTTTC. This gives the protein CATSDFKGVGANVLTF.

This clonotype was seen a few times. V gene TRBV3-1 combines with J gene TRBJ1-2; the D is unclear. There are 15 residues in the CDR3. Germline V lookup: CDR1 LGHDT, CDR2 YNNKEL (reference sequence). The ends were cut back, 0 bases at V and 3 bases at J, with 11 bases in the middle. The CDR3: CASSQDMRPYYGYTF. DNA of the CDR3: TGTGCCAGCAGCCAAGATATGAGGCCTTACTATGGCTACACCTTC.

This clonotype was seen ten or more times. The V call is TRBV4-1, the J call TRBJ1-1; a weak D match, TRBD1 (5 bases). Deletions cut 0 bases from V and 5 bases from J, with 13 bases between. Germline CDR1 is MGHRA and CDR2 is YSYEKL. The CDR3 runs 15 residues. In nucleotides, the CDR3 is TGCGCCAGCAGCCAAGATGGGGGGGGGTCGACTGAAGCTTTCTTT. Translating gives CASSQDGGGSTEAFF.

The V gene is TRBV9, the J gene TRBJ2-2; 13 bases map to TRBD2. There are 18 residues in the CDR3. CDR1 and CDR2 from the germline V gene are SGDLS and YYNGEE. The V and J ends lost 4 bases and 7 bases, in that order; junction bases with no gene match: 13. This CDR3 reads CASSPRTSGSALGGELFF. The DNA of the CDR3 is TGTGCCAGCAGCCCGAGGACTAGCGGGAGTGCTTTAGGCGGGGAGCTGTTTTTT.